These T cell receptor beta chains were read from a single sample in a study of cytomegalovirus exposure and HLA in healthy donors. Profiled with immunoSEQ multiplex PCR; TCRdb holds only in-frame clones, not every one. The sample shows around 200,000 clones, 82% of them seen only once. The sample consisted of PBMCs. Receptor source: a woman aged 35 to 49 in good health and CMV-seronegative. The CDR3 runs from the conserved cysteine through the conserved F or W. The order of the fields is J gene, V gene, CDR3 protein.

J: TRBJ2-5
V: TRBV7-2
CDR3: CASSLRYGRSETQYF

J: TRBJ1-2
V: TRBV7-6
CDR3: CASSLVSGASGYTF

J: TRBJ1-3
V: TRBV5-1
CDR3: CASSLSGVGNTIYF

J: TRBJ2-2
V: TRBV27
CDR3: CASGLTGSTGELFF

J: TRBJ2-5
V: TRBV4-2
CDR3: CASSQRSGSWETQYF

J: TRBJ1-1
V: TRBV27
CDR3: CASGRRGGMDTEAFF

J: TRBJ1-1
V: TRBV10-3
CDR3: CAISESRGAFF

J: TRBJ1-2
V: TRBV28
CDR3: CASNNQGNYGYTF

J: TRBJ2-5
V: TRBV9
CDR3: CASSVYGLDGETQYF

J: TRBJ2-7
V: TRBV7-3
CDR3: CASSRAGLAGAEQYF

J: TRBJ1-4
V: TRBV15
CDR3: CATSQTGNEKLFF

J: TRBJ1-2
V: TRBV18
CDR3: CASSPPGQGTVPRHGYTF

J: TRBJ2-7
V: TRBV13
CDR3: CASSSFKGNEQYF

J: TRBJ2-7
V: TRBV30
CDR3: CACGRLYEQYF

J: TRBJ2-1
V: TRBV9
CDR3: CASSIYRGPFGNEQFF

J: TRBJ2-3
V: TRBV12-5
CDR3: CASAPGTEGTTDTQYF

J: TRBJ2-7
V: TRBV30
CDR3: CAWSVQSLYEQYF

J: TRBJ2-3
V: TRBV7-3
CDR3: CASSPSGTSVGDTQYF

J: TRBJ2-7
V: TRBV19
CDR3: CASSIMASGAYEQYF

J: TRBJ2-7
V: TRBV28
CDR3: CASSPPGTPYEQYF

J: TRBJ2-5
V: TRBV5-1
CDR3: CASSSTRPAQETQYF

J: TRBJ1-1
V: TRBV6-1
CDR3: CASRTRENTEAFF

J: TRBJ2-3
V: TRBV6-1
CDR3: CASSEALGRRTDTQYF

J: TRBJ2-6
V: TRBV6-1
CDR3: CASSEGAGANVLTF

J: TRBJ2-7
V: TRBV20-1
CDR3: CSALLGYEQYF

J: TRBJ2-3
V: TRBV6-4
CDR3: CASSDYPSANTDTQYF

J: TRBJ2-7
V: TRBV6-1
CDR3: CASSPPPGQGFF